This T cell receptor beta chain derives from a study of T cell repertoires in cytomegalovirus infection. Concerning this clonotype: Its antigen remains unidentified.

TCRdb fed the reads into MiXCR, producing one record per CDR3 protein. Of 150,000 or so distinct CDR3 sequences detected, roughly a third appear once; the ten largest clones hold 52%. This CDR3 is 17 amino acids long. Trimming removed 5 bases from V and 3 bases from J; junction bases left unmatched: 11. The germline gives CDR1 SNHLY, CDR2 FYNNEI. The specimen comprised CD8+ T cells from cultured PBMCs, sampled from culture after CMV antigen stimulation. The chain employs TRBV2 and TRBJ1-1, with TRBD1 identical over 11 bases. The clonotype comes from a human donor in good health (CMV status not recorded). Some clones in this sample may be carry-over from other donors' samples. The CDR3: CASSPGTGGYEDTEAFF. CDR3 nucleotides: TGTGCCAGCAGTCCGGGGACAGGGGGTTATGAGGACACTGAAGCTTTCTTT.